Listed below are T cell receptor beta chains from one sample, sequenced in a study of cytomegalovirus exposure and HLA in healthy donors. Assay used: immunoSEQ multiplex PCR; TCRdb lists only in-frame clones, some missing. Of tens of thousands of clones in the sample, 77% were seen once. The sequencing sample was made of PBMCs. The receptors here all came from a male donor in good health and CMV-seropositive. Both conserved end residues are part of each CDR3. The D gene is left open where the match is weak. Only some rows state a clone size, as once, few, many or a class for expanded clones.

length | J | D | size | V | DNA | CDR3
14 | TRBJ2-7 | . | . | TRBV9 | TGTGCCAGCAGCGGCCTGGGGAGCTCCTACGAGCAGTACTTC | CASSGLGSSYEQYF
13 | TRBJ2-2 | . | . | TRBV6-6 | TGTGCCAGCAGTTACTTCGGAGGCGGGGAGCTGTTTTTT | CASSYFGGGELFF
13 | TRBJ2-7 | . | . | TRBV7-2 | TGTGCCAGCAGCTTAGTCGGGGTCTACGAGCAGTACTTC | CASSLVGVYEQYF
13 | TRBJ1-1 | . | . | TRBV6-4 | TGTGCCAGCAGTGAGGGACAGAACACTGAAGCTTTCTTT | CASSEGQNTEAFF
13 | TRBJ1-1 | . | . | TRBV25-1 | TGTGCCAGCAGTGAAGGAGCGAACACTGAAGCTTTCTTT | CASSEGANTEAFF
14 | TRBJ1-1 | TRBD1 | . | TRBV30 | TGTGCCTGGAGTCCGGGACAGGGGAACACTGAAGCTTTCTTT | CAWSPGQGNTEAFF
16 | TRBJ2-2 | TRBD1 | once | TRBV6-5 | TGTGCCAGCAGTTACTACCGGGACAGTTTCACCGGGGAGCTGTTTTTT | CASSYYRDSFTGELFF
15 | TRBJ2-5 | TRBD2 | few | TRBV28 | TGTGCCAGCAGTTTGACTAGCGGGGGTCAAGAGACCCAGTACTTC | CASSLTSGGQETQYF
14 | TRBJ1-2 | TRBD1 | . | TRBV5-4 | TGTGCCAGCAGCTTGGTAGGACAGGACTATGGCTACACCTTC | CASSLVGQDYGYTF
14 | TRBJ2-2 | . | . | TRBV19 | TGTGCCAGTGCTAGCGATTGGAACACCGGGGAGCTGTTTTTT | CASASDWNTGELFF
16 | TRBJ2-5 | TRBD2 | . | TRBV4-3 | TGCGCCAGCAGCCTCGGAGGGACTAGCGGACGAGAGACCCAGTACTTC | CASSLGGTSGRETQYF
15 | TRBJ2-5 | TRBD2 | . | TRBV11-3 | TGTGCCAGCAGCTCCCGGCGGGGGGGAAAGGAGACCCAGTACTTC | CASSSRRGGKETQYF
14 | TRBJ2-7 | . | . | TRBV5-4 | TGTGCCAGCAGCTTGTCAGGGGATTTCTACGAGCAGTACTTC | CASSLSGDFYEQYF
15 | TRBJ2-7 | . | . | TRBV11-3 | TGTGCCAGCAGCTTGTCCGGAGGCAGCTCCTACGAGCAGTACTTC | CASSLSGGSSYEQYF
15 | TRBJ2-2 | . | . | TRBV27 | TGTGCCAGCAGTTTATCGGCAGGAGGGGCCGGGGAGCTGTTTTTT | CASSLSAGGAGELFF
17 | TRBJ2-2 | TRBD2 | . | TRBV7-9 | TGTGCCAGCAGCTTACAAACTAGCGGGGGAAGGACCGGGGAGCTGTTTTTT | CASSLQTSGGRTGELFF
16 | TRBJ2-5 | TRBD2 | . | TRBV11-3 | TGTGCCAGCAGCTTAAGTAGCGGGGGGGCCAGGGAGACCCAGTACTTC | CASSLSSGGARETQYF
14 | TRBJ1-3 | . | . | TRBV4-2 | TGTGCCAGCACCGGTACCGGCTCTGGAAACACCATATATTTT | CASTGTGSGNTIYF
15 | TRBJ1-1 | . | . | TRBV19 | TGTGCCAGTAGTATGGGCAGGCTAACTAACACTGAAGCTTTCTTT | CASSMGRLTNTEAFF
17 | TRBJ2-1 | TRBD2 | . | TRBV30 | TGTGCCTGGAGTGGTAGTAGCGGGCCTCTTTCCTACAATGAGCAGTTCTTC | CAWSGSSGPLSYNEQFF
13 | TRBJ2-7 | . | . | TRBV6-5 | TGTGCCAGCAGTCAGGGGAGCTCCTACGAGCAGTACTTC | CASSQGSSYEQYF
15 | TRBJ1-5 | . | few | TRBV30 | TGTGCCTGGAGTGTACGGGCAGGGGGCAATCAGCCCCAGCATTTT | CAWSVRAGGNQPQHF
16 | TRBJ1-5 | . | . | TRBV7-9 | TGTGCCAGCAGCCTGGGGGCAGGGAGCCCCAATCAGCCCCAGCATTTT | CASSLGAGSPNQPQHF